This T cell receptor beta chain derives from a study of Graves' ophthalmopathy and Graves' hyperthyroidism (dated by TCRdb to 2016 to 2019). With respect to the entire study: Peripheral blood samples were taken at the time of initial diagnosis, before any treatment was given. The study used TCR beta repertoire signatures to distinguish Graves' ophthalmopathy from Graves' hyperthyroidism and to predict progression to ophthalmopathy. In total, around 140 blood samples were TCR-sequenced: approximately 40 ophthalmopathy, roughly 80 hyperthyroidism and roughly 17 hyperthyroidism-to-ophthalmopathy patients. To explore V-J signatures distinguishing ophthalmopathy from hyperthyroidism, a discovery set of 100 patients (roughly 45 ophthalmopathy, over 55 stable hyperthyroidism) was enrolled. The independent validation cohort included under 20 hyperthyroidism patients plus 17 patients who later progressed from hyperthyroidism to ophthalmopathy. In roughly 6 hyperthyroidism patients, the T-cell repertoire of thyroid tissue was compared with the T-cell repertoire of blood. Following sampling, methimazole starting at 30 mg daily was administered to hyperthyroidism patients, and high-dose intravenous methylprednisolone was administered to ophthalmopathy patients.

Overall study outcomes, separate from this receptor: In cross-validation, the 13-signature model distinguished ophthalmopathy from stable hyperthyroidism with nearly 90% sensitivity and 81% to 83% specificity, and in the test set the corresponding values were about 80% and 75%. In validation, the model predicted ophthalmopathy progression with 55% to 71% sensitivity and about 77% specificity; around twelve predicted patients were CT-confirmed with GO in a median of approximately six months. Most expanded thyroid clonotypes with frequency above 0.001 were also detected in blood, suggesting blood repertoires may reflect the thyroid immune response. No statistical method was used to predetermine the sample size, and group allocation was not hidden from the investigators.

Notes on this clonotype: This receptor's antigen is unknown. Base qualities were left out, and no much larger clone turns up one base away.

The ophthalmopathy patients had moderately to severely active disease, with a Clinical Activity Score of 3 or higher, a NOSPECS grade of 4 or higher, and a disease duration of less than 3 months. Anyone with other autoimmune diseases, uncontrolled infections, pregnancy or lactation was excluded from the study. Diagnosis relied on clinical symptoms, serum thyroxine, TRAb, thyroid ultrasound and orbital computed tomography. Using Ficoll-Paque density gradient centrifugation, PBMCs were isolated from 10 ml of fresh peripheral blood. Total RNA was extracted with Trizol reagent and quality-checked on an Agilent 2100 Bioanalyzer. For repertoire sequencing, TCR beta CDR3 regions were amplified from RNA transcripts. A first-round RT-PCR used HTBI primers with the Qiagen OneStep RT-PCR kit, followed by a second-round multiplex PCR, size selection and purification. Libraries were sequenced on an Illumina HiSeq2000 using paired-end 100 bp reads. Concerning the study's data processing: SOAPnuke was used to process the reads, throwing out any read that had adapters, had uncalled bases, had a mean Phred below 15, or lacked an exact constant-primer or identifier match. COPE v1.2.5 was used to merge the high-quality paired reads. Unique nucleotide sequences were defined as clonotypes and aligned to IMGT TRB V, D and J references using MiTCR v1.1. Only V-J combinations with frequency above 0.0001 were analysed, covering approximately 99% of repertoires. A TCR clonal expansion and chaos score per V-J combination was defined as the ratio of F50 clonal expansion to chaos observed in the TCRdist matrix. Welch's t-statistics and random forest were used to reduce features to over ten V-J combinations, which were fed into a naive Bayes classifier. The similarity between thyroid and blood repertoires was quantified using the Morisita-Horn index. The raw public reads went through TCRdb reprocessing: fastp at Q25, MiXCR clone calling, in-frame beta chains kept. CDR3 protein duplicates are merged, each entry listing the most common genes and DNA. These V and J calls rely on TCRdb rather than the paper's analysis. A total of 600,000 to 950,000 distinct CDR3 sequences appear in this sample, 35% to 50% of them only once. Of the sample, 44% is held by the ten largest clones.

CDR1 and CDR2, looked up from the germline V gene, are SGDLS and YYNGEE. Between the V and J ends, shortened by 3 bases and 3 bases respectively, the junction contains 13 bases. CDR3 length: 14 amino acids, cysteine to phenylalanine. Of all the DNA, just the CDR3 is kept, 42 bases in frame from base 1. The sequence came from an adult man with Graves' ophthalmopathy. What was sequenced was peripheral blood. The chain is assembled from TRBV9 and TRBJ2-7; TRBD1 is a weak D gene call, 5 bases matching. The CDR3 in this case is CASSERQRDYEQYF. At the DNA level, the sequence is TGTGCCAGCAGCGAGAGACAGAGAGACTACGAGCAGTACTTC.